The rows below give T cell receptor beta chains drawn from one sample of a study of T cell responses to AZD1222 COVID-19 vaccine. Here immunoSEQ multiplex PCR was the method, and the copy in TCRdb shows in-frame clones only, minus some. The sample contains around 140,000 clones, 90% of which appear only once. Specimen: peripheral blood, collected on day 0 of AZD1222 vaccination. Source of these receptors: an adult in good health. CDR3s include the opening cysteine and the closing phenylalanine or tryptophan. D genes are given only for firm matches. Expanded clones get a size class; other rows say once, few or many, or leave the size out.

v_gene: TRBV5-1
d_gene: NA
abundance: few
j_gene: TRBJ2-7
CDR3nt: TGCGCCAGCAGGACGTCGAACGGCTACGAGCAGTACTTC
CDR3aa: CASRTSNGYEQYF

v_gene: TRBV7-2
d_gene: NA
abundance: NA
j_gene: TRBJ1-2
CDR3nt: TGTGCCAGCAGCCCCGGGACGGGTGGCTACACCTTC
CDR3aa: CASSPGTGGYTF

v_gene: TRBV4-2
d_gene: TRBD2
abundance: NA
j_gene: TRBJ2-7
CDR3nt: TGTGCCAGCAGCCTTAAGTCCGGGGAGGGCGGGCTTTACGAGCAGTACTTC
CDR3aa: CASSLKSGEGGLYEQYF

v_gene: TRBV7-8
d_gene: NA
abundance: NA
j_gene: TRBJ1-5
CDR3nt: TGTGCCAGCAGCCGCCGCCTATTAGACGATCAGCCCCAGCATTTT
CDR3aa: CASSRRLLDDQPQHF

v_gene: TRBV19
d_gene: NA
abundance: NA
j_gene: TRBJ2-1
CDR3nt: TGTGCCAGTACCCTTGACAGGAGCTCCTACAATGAGCAGTTCTTC
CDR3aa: CASTLDRSSYNEQFF

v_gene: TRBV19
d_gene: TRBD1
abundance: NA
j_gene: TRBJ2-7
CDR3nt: TGTGCCAGTAGACCCCGGACAGGCCGCTCCTACGAGCAGTACTTC
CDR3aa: CASRPRTGRSYEQYF

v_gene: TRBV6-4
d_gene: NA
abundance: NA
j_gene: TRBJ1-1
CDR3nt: TGTGCCAGCAGTGACTCCACTTCTTTTGGTTCTACTACGGCCATTTTT
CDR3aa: CASSDSTSFGSTTAIF

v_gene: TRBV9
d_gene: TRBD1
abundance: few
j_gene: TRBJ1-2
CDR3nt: TGTGCCAGCAGCGTGGGGACAGGTCCGGGAGGCTACACCTTC
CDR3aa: CASSVGTGPGGYTF

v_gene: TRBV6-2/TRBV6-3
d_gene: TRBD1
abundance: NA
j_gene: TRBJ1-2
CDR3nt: TGTGCCAGCAGTTACGGGGACAGTATCTATGGCTACACCTTC
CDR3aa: CASSYGDSIYGYTF

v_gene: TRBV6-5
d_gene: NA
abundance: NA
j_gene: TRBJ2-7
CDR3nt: TGTGCCAGCAGTTACTTAGGGGGCTACGAGCAGTACTTC
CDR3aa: CASSYLGGYEQYF

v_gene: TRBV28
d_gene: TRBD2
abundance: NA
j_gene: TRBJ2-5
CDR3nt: TGTGCCAGCAGCCCCGCCGGGACTAGCGGGACTGAGACCCAGTACTTC
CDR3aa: CASSPAGTSGTETQYF

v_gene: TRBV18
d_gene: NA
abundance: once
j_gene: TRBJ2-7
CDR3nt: TGTGCCAGCTCACAGGGGGTCCAGAGAAACGAGCAGTACTTC
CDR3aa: CASSQGVQRNEQYF

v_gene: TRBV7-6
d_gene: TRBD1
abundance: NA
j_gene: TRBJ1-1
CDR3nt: TGTGCCAGCAGCACCACGGGACAGGGGAACACTGAAGCTTTCTTT
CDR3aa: CASSTTGQGNTEAFF

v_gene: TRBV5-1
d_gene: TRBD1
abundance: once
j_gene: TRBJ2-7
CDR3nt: TGCGCCAGCTCTACAGGGGGGAGCTCCTACGAGCAGTACTTC
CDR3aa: CASSTGGSSYEQYF

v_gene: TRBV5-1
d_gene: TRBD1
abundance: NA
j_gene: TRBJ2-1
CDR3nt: TGCGCCAGCAGGACGGGACAGGGGCACAATGAGCAGTTCTTC
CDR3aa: CASRTGQGHNEQFF

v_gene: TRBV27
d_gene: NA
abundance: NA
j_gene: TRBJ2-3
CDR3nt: TGTGCCAGCAGAGGCGGGGACACAGATACGCAGTATTTT
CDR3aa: CASRGGDTDTQYF

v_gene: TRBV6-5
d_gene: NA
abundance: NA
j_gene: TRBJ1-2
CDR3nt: TGTGCCAGCAGTTACCGGGACGGTGATGGCTACACCTTC
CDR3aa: CASSYRDGDGYTF

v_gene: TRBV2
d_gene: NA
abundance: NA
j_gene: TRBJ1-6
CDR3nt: TGTGCCAGCAGTGGGGAAGGGTCTAATTCACCCCTCCACTTT
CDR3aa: CASSGEGSNSPLHF

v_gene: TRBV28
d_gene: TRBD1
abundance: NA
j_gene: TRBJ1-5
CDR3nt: TGTGCCAGCAGTGCCGAGGGACAGGGGTTTCAGCCCCAGCATTTT
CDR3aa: CASSAEGQGFQPQHF

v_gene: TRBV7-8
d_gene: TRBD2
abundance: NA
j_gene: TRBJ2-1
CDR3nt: TGTGCCAGCAGTCTTTATCCGGGGCTAGCGGGGGGGAATGAGCAGTTCTTC
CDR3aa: CASSLYPGLAGGNEQFF

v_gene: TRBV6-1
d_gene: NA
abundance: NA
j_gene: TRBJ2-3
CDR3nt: TGTGCCAGCAGTGAAGCGGGTGCTAGCACAGATACGCAGTATTTT
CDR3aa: CASSEAGASTDTQYF

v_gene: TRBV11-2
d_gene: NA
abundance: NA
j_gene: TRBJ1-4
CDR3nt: TGTGCCAGCAGCCTGCACAGGGTAGGGAATGAAAAACTGTTTTTT
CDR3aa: CASSLHRVGNEKLFF

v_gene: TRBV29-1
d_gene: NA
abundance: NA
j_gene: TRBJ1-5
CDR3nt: TGCAGCGTTGTATACAACCGGGATCAGCCCCAGCATTTT
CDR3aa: CSVVYNRDQPQHF

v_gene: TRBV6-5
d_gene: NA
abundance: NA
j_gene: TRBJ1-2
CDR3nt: TGTGCCAGCAGTTACTCGCCGGGCCCCCACGATGGCTACACCTTC
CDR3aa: CASSYSPGPHDGYTF

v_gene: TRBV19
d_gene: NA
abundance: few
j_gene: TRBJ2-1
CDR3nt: TGTGCCAGTAGTATGGGACCGGCTTCTAAACCAACAGGGGAGCAGTTCTTC
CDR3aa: CASSMGPASKPTGEQFF

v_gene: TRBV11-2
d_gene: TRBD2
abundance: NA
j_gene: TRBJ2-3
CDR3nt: TGTGCCAGCAGCGCCTTCCTAGCGGGAGGGAGGGATACGCAGTATTTT
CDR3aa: CASSAFLAGGRDTQYF

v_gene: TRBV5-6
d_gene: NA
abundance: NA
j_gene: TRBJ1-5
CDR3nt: TGTGCCAGCAGCTTGTGGACGTATAGCAATCAGCCCCAGCATTTT
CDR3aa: CASSLWTYSNQPQHF

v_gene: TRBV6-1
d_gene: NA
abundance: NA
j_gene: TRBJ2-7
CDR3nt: TGTGCCAGCAGTGAAGAGGTGTTGGGATTATCCGAGCAGTACTTC
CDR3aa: CASSEEVLGLSEQYF

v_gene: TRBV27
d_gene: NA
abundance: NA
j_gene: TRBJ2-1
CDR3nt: TGTGCCAGCAGTTTCGGGGGCCATGAGCAGTTCTTC
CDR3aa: CASSFGGHEQFF

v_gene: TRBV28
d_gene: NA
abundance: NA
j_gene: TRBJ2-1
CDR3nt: TGTGCCAGCAGCCCGAATGGGGTCCCCTACAATGAGCAGTTCTTC
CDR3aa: CASSPNGVPYNEQFF

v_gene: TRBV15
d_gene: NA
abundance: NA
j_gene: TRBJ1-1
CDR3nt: TGTGCCACCAGCAGAGATTGGGGGTTTGACACTGAAGCTTTCTTT
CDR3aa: CATSRDWGFDTEAFF

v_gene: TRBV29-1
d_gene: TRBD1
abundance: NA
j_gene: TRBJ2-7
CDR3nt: TGCAGCGCCGGAACAGGGGCCGGTTACGAGCAGTACTTC
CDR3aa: CSAGTGAGYEQYF

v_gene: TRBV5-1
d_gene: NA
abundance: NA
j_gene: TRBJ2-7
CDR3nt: TGCGCCAGCTCCCTTTCGTCAGCGCTTTACGAGCAGTACTTC
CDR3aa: CASSLSSALYEQYF

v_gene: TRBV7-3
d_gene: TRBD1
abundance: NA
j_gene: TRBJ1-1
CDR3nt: TGTGCCAGCAGCGTCAATCCGGGACAGGGGAGGCGTATGAACACTGAAGCTTTCTTT
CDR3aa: CASSVNPGQGRRMNTEAFF

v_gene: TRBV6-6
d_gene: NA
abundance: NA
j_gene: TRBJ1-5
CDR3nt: TGTGCCAGCAGTTACAGCCAGGGTGGGAATCAGCCCCAGCATTTT
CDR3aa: CASSYSQGGNQPQHF

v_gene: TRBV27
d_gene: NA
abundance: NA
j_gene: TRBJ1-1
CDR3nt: TGTGCCAGCAGTTTTATTCAGGGGACTGAAGCTTTCTTT
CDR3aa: CASSFIQGTEAFF

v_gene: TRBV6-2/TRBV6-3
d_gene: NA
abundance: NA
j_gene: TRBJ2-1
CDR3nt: TGTGCCAGCAGTCCCCCCCCCTACAATGAGCAGTTCTTC
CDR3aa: CASSPPPYNEQFF

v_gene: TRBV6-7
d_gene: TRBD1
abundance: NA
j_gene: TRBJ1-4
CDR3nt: TGTGCCAGCAGTTACGACCCGGGACAGGGGCCGACAACTAATGAAAAACTGTTTTTT
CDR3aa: CASSYDPGQGPTTNEKLFF

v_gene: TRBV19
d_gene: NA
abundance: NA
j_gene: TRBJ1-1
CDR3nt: TGTGCCAGTAGATCTCCGGGGACCAACACTGAAGCTTTCTTT
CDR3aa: CASRSPGTNTEAFF

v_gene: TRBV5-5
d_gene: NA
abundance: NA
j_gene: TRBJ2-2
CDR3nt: TGTGCCAGCAGCTTGGCCCCGGACAGAGCGAACACCGGGGAGCTGTTTTTT
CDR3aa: CASSLAPDRANTGELFF

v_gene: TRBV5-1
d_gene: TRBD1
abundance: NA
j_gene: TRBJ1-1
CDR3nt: TGCGCCAGCAGCCCTCGGGACAGGGTGAACACTGAAGCTTTCTTT
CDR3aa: CASSPRDRVNTEAFF

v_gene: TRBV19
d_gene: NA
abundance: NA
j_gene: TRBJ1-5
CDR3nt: TGTGCCAGTTCCGGGTCCAATAGCAATCAGCCCCAGCATTTT
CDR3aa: CASSGSNSNQPQHF

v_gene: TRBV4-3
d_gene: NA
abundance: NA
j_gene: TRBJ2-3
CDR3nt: TGCGCCAGCAGCCAAGATCCGCAGGGTTCCCCTAGCACAGATACGCAGTATTTT
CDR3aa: CASSQDPQGSPSTDTQYF

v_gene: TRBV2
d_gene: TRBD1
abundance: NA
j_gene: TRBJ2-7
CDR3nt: TGTGCCAGCAGGGAGGGACAGGGGAGACGCGAGCAGTACTTC
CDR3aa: CASREGQGRREQYF

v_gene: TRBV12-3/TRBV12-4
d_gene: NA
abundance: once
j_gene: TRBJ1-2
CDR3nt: TGTGCCAGCAGTTTTGAGGTAGACAGGGGCTACACCTTC
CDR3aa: CASSFEVDRGYTF

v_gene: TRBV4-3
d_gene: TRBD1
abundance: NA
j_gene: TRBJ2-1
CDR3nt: TGCGCCAGCAGCCAGACAGGGTCCTACAATGAGCAGTTCTTC
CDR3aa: CASSQTGSYNEQFF